In this sample, the clone carrying this TCR beta chain turned up many times. As yet, its antigen is unknown. These data are taken from a study of T cells after yellow fever vaccination. On the study more broadly: Libraries from low-cell-number fractions were prepared with the SMART-Seq v4 Ultra Low Input RNA kit. Whole-study findings and limits: Subsequent booster samples again held most clones from primary vaccination (nearly 98% CD4, approximately 85% CD8). Within FACS-sorted repertoires, abundant clonotypes contaminating from the bulk population could be present.

As TCR cDNA was made by 5'RACE template switching, a universal primer site and UMIs were added. TCRdb itself ran the 5' RACE reads through MiXCR, one entry per CDR3 protein. The sample consists of around 180,000 distinct CDR3 sequences, approximately 6.2% of them appearing once. This CDR3 has 13 amino acids. Trimming left V 2 bases short and J 5 bases short, with 9 bases between. Germline CDR1 reads KGHSH; CDR2 reads LQKENI. The source material was CD4+ T cells sorted from PBMCs, sampled on the day of the first yellow fever vaccination. The sequence derives from a man between 18 and 29 years old who received the YFV17D yellow fever vaccine. This chain uses TRBV18 with TRBJ2-5; D is uncertain. The CDR3 sequence is CASSPTEKETQYF. The CDR3 coding sequence is TGTGCCAGCTCACCAACAGAGAAGGAGACCCAGTACTTC.